The 11 T cell receptor beta chains listed next were all sequenced from one sample in a study of beta chain features in type 1 diabetes. Antigens for these TCRs are unknown. Notes on the study in general: Shorter TCRB CDR3s, moderately but significantly so, were found in Type 1 diabetes patients in all four CD4+ subsets.

TCRB transcripts that were expressed got sequenced, as all of the isolated RNA had been reverse transcribed. Assay: immunoSEQ multiplex PCR; the TCRdb copy retains only in-frame clones and omits some. This table has under 350,000 clones, less than 30% appearing once. The sample was naive CD4+ T cells from blood. The receptor source for this set is a woman in her thirties with type 1 diabetes.

V is TRBV6-4 and J is TRBJ2-3; maybe TRBD2 (6 bases). This CDR3 region has 12 residues. Germline CDR1 is MRHNA and CDR2 is SNTAGT. V was pared by 6 bases and J by 7 bases, with 11 bases between. The chain's CDR3 is CASSMEGHTQYF. The CDR3 DNA reads as TGTGCCAGCAGCATGGAGGGCCATACGCAGTATTTT.

The V and J genes are TRBV7-9 and TRBJ2-3, with 12 bases identical to TRBD2. From germline, CDR1 is SEHNR and CDR2 FQNEAQ (reference sequence). With 5 bases clipped from V and 1 base from J, the junction kept 1 base outside the gene matches. The CDR3 spans 15 residues. In DNA, the CDR3 is TGTGCCAGCAGCCCTAGCGGGAGGGGCACAGATACGCAGTATTTT. It encodes CASSPSGRGTDTQYF.

The DNA for the CDR3 is TGTGCCAGCAATGGCAACACTGAAGCTTTCTTT. It codes for CASNGNTEAFF. The V and J genes are TRBV2 and TRBJ1-1, with unresolved D. CDR3 length: 11 residues. Germline V gene lookup returns CDR1 SNHLY and CDR2 FYNNEI. The V end lost 7 bases, the J end lost 2 bases, and 5 bases lay between the germline ends.

A few counts support this clone. V is TRBV10-3 and J is TRBJ2-3, with 7 bases matching TRBD2. J lost 5 bases, V lost 5 bases, and 16 bases had no gene match. This CDR3 is 17 amino acids long. Germline V lookup: CDR1 ENHRY, CDR2 SYGVKD. The CDR3 loop is CAISRKGWGRAEDTQYF. CDR3 DNA sequence: TGTGCCATCAGTCGAAAGGGGTGGGGGAGGGCCGAAGATACGCAGTATTTT.

CDR3 coding DNA: TGTGCCAGTCATTCGGACAGGGCCGAAGAGTACAATGAGCAGTTCTTC. Encoded protein: CASHSDRAEEYNEQFF. The chain employs TRBV19 and TRBJ2-1, with 8 bases fitting TRBD1. The CDR3 covers 16 residues. After removal of 8 bases from V and 4 bases from J, the junction contained 13 bases not matched to a gene. Per germline, CDR1 LNHDA and CDR2 SQIVND (reference sequence).

The chain couples TRBV23-1 to TRBJ1-1, with D unresolved. TRBV23-1 is filed as an ORF, its function uncertain. This CDR3 has 11 amino acids. V lost 8 bases and J 7 bases, leaving 11 bases between the germline ends. The CDR3 nucleotides are TGCGCCAGCGGGAAGGAGGGTGAAGCTTTCTTT. Protein product: CASGKEGEAFF.

In its sample, this clone was seen a few times. The V call is TRBV15, the J call TRBJ1-4; D gene ambiguous. V lost 0 bases and J 7 bases, leaving 15 bases between the germline ends. The CDR3 spans 16 residues. CDR1 LNHNV and CDR2 YYDKDF come from the germline V gene (reference sequence). CDR3 sequence (DNA): TGTGCCACCAGCAGAGATGATCGGGGTCCGGGTGAAAAACTGTTTTTT. This codes for CATSRDDRGPGEKLFF.

The gene calls are TRBV4-1 and TRBJ2-7; no clear D gene. Germline CDR1 MGHRA, CDR2 YSYEKL. V shed 1 base and J shed 0 bases, with 7 bases lying between them. The CDR3 spans 14 residues. The CDR3 nucleotides read TGCGCCAGCAGCCAAGGACGGAGCTCCTACGAGCAGTACTTC. The encoded protein is CASSQGRSSYEQYF.

The chain is built from TRBV7-3 and TRBJ1-2, with D unresolved. V lost 2 bases and J lost 5, with 9 bases in between. This CDR3 has 13 amino acids. Looked up from germline, CDR1 is SGHTA and CDR2 is FQGTGA. This CDR3 reads CASSLYEGYGYTF. The CDR3 nucleotides read TGTGCCAGCAGCTTATACGAGGGATATGGCTACACCTTC.

This chain links TRBV4-1 with TRBJ2-1; 8 bases line up with TRBD2. V gave up 4 bases and J gave up 9 bases; unmatched junction bases: 11. Germline V gives CDR1 MGHRA, CDR2 YSYEKL. This CDR3 comprises 15 residues. The chain's CDR3 is CASSPPGTSGLEQFF. CDR3 coding DNA: TGCGCCAGCAGCCCCCCCGGGACTAGTGGCCTTGAGCAGTTCTTC.

This clone was picked up a small number of times. The chain recombines TRBV4-1 with TRBJ2-1; tentatively, D is TRBD2 (6 bases). The germline gives CDR1 MGHRA, CDR2 YSYEKL. The CDR3 length is 16 residues. V gave up 2 bases and J gave up 4 bases, with 15 bases separating them. This CDR3 is CASSQLGLLAYNEQFF. CDR3 DNA sequence: TGCGCCAGCAGCCAACTGGGACTCCTAGCGTACAATGAGCAGTTCTTC.